This T cell receptor beta chain was sequenced during a study of brain T cells in children with intractable seizures. Surgery cases with the highest brain T cell transcript signatures were chosen for sequencing. At least one anti-epileptic drug was given before surgery. About this clone: Its specificity is not known.

Germline CDR1 reads LNHNV; CDR2 reads YYDKDF (reference sequence). The length of the CDR3 is 14 residues. The ends were cut back, 0 bases at V and 2 bases at J, with 7 bases in the middle. Overall study findings and caveats: Viral specificity was inferred only from CDR3 similarity; HCMV serostatus was unknown.

Generated by immunoSEQ multiplex PCR, the TCRdb table keeps only in-frame clones and is missing some. The sample has 5,600 or so clones, roughly nine tenths seen once. The source material was resected brain tissue, sampled at surgery. This chain uses TRBV15 with TRBJ1-1; D not resolved. This receptor was obtained from a boy less than two years old with focal cortical dysplasia and intractable seizures. The CDR3 region has the DNA TGTGCCACCAGCAGAGATCGACTTAACACTGAAGCTTTCTTT. This codes for CATSRDRLNTEAFF.